This is a list of T cell receptor beta chains from one sample in a study of blood T cells in healthy people across ages. TCRdb re-called the 5' RACE reads through MiXCR, storing one row per CDR3 protein. The table shows approximately 780,000 distinct CDR3 sequences, with roughly 25% occurring only once. This sample also appeared in a second study, on T cells of mothers and their children.

Sequenced material: blood. Every receptor here comes from a boy under 18 in good health. CDR3s include the opening cysteine and the closing phenylalanine or tryptophan. D genes are given only for firm matches. A row's size may be missing; if present it is once, few, many or a size class.

>TRBV5-1|.|TRBJ2-1|few
TGCGCCAGCAGCTTGGACATTAGCTCCTACAATGAGCAGTTCTTC
CASSLDISSYNEQFF
>TRBV11-2|.|TRBJ2-3|.
TGTGCCAGCAGCTTAGCCCCGGATAGCACAGATACGCAGTATTTT
CASSLAPDSTDTQYF
>TRBV2|TRBD1|TRBJ2-3|.
TGTGCCAGCAGTGTCCGACAGGGGACCACAGATACGCAGTATTTT
CASSVRQGTTDTQYF
>TRBV7-2|.|TRBJ2-7|.
TGTGCCAGCAGCCCAGTCGGGTCAGGGGTTCCCTACGAGCAGTACTTC
CASSPVGSGVPYEQYF
>TRBV4-1|.|TRBJ2-1|few
TGCGCCAGCAGCCCAGTGTCGGGCTACAATGAGCAGTTCTTC
CASSPVSGYNEQFF
>TRBV6-1|.|TRBJ2-3|few
TGTGCCAGCAGTCGCAAGGGCGGGGAATATCTGGATACGCAGTATTTT
CASSRKGGEYLDTQYF
>TRBV9|.|TRBJ2-1|few
TGTGCCAGCAGCAACCCAAACACACCCTCTCGGTACAATGAGCAGTTCTTC
CASSNPNTPSRYNEQFF
>TRBV20-1|.|TRBJ1-5|few
TGCAGTGCTAGAGATAGTCCGGTGGGTACTTATAGCAATCAGCCCCAGCATTTT
CSARDSPVGTYSNQPQHF
>TRBV6-5|.|TRBJ1-1|.
TGTGCCAGCAGTCCCGGTGGAGTCTTAATTACTGAAGCTTTCTTT
CASSPGGVLITEAFF
>TRBV7-6|.|TRBJ2-7|few
TGTGCCAGCAGCCGTGGGGTGGAACAGTACTTC
CASSRGVEQYF
>TRBV12-3/TRBV12-4|TRBD1|TRBJ2-5|.
TGTGCCAGCAGTCCGGACAGGGGGATCTATGAGCAGTACTTC
CASSPDRGIYEQYF
>TRBV5-1|.|TRBJ1-2|.
TGCGCCAGCAGCTTGATCGGGGCGTCGGGCTATGGCTACACCTTC
CASSLIGASGYGYTF
>TRBV7-2|.|TRBJ2-1|.
TGTGCCAGCAGCCCCCAGGGCCGGGGGATAGGATACAATGAGCAGTTCTTC
CASSPQGRGIGYNEQFF
>TRBV5-1|.|TRBJ1-1|many
TGCGCCAGCAGCCTCCGGGGCGGGAACACTGAAGCTTTCTTT
CASSLRGGNTEAFF
>TRBV20-1|TRBD2|TRBJ2-1|.
TGCAGTGCAGGGACTAGCGGGGCAAGGGAGCAGTTCTTC
CSAGTSGAREQFF
>TRBV24-1|TRBD2|TRBJ2-3|few
TGTGCCACCAGTGACCCAAGCGGGGGCACAGATACGCAGTATTTT
CATSDPSGGTDTQYF
>TRBV6-1|.|TRBJ1-3|few
TGCGCCAGCAATACGGGAGTAAGAAACACCATATATTTT
CASNTGVRNTIYF
>TRBV5-1|.|TRBJ2-7|few
TGCGCCAGCAGCTTGGAGCGACTGGGGGACGAGCAGTACTTC
CASSLERLGDEQYF
>TRBV28|.|TRBJ2-7|.
TGTGCCAGCACCCCATGGTCCTCAGGCTACGAGCAGTACTTC
CASTPWSSGYEQYF
>TRBV6-6|.|TRBJ2-1|few
TGTGCCAGCACCCTAAATTCCAATGAGCAGTTCTTC
CASTLNSNEQFF
>TRBV7-9|TRBD1|TRBJ2-7|.
TGTGCCAGCAGCCAGGGACAGGGTATCTCCTACGAGCAGTACTTC
CASSQGQGISYEQYF
>TRBV11-2|TRBD2|TRBJ2-1|.
TGTGCCAGCAGCTCCCTAGCGGGGGCTCCCTACAATGAGCAGTTCTTC
CASSSLAGAPYNEQFF
>TRBV5-1|.|TRBJ1-3|.
TGCGCCAGCAGCTTGGCGGGGGGGCCTCCTGGAAACACCATATATTTT
CASSLAGGPPGNTIYF
>TRBV5-1|TRBD2|TRBJ2-7|.
TGCGCCAGCAGCCTAGGACTAGCGGGGGGCCTCAACTCCTACGAGCAGTACTTC
CASSLGLAGGLNSYEQYF
>TRBV25-1|.|TRBJ2-5|.
TGTGCCAGCAGTGAATATGGAGGGTGGGGGGAGACCCAGTACTTC
CASSEYGGWGETQYF
>TRBV29-1|TRBD1|TRBJ2-7|.
TGCAGCGTTGAAGACGGGGGACAGGGGGGATACGAGCAGTACTTC
CSVEDGGQGGYEQYF
>TRBV9|.|TRBJ2-3|few
TGTGCCAGCAGCGACCGTCTTGGAGGGACGCAGTATTTT
CASSDRLGGTQYF
>TRBV5-1|.|TRBJ1-1|few
TGCGCCAGCAAAGGGGCCGCGAACACTGAAGCTTTCTTT
CASKGAANTEAFF
>TRBV29-1|TRBD2|TRBJ2-3|few
TGCAGCGTTGGGGGACTAGCGGGGAGAGATACGCAGTATTTT
CSVGGLAGRDTQYF